This is a list of T cell receptor beta chains from one sample in a study of blood T cells in healthy people across ages. TCRdb re-called the 5' RACE reads through MiXCR, storing one row per CDR3 protein. The sample consists of more than 800,000 distinct CDR3 sequences, roughly 26% of them appearing once. The sample comprised blood. Source of these receptors: a woman of 80 years or more in good health. CDR3s include the opening cysteine and the closing phenylalanine or tryptophan. A D gene is named only where the DNA matches it firmly. Only some rows state a clone size, as once, few, many or a class for expanded clones.

j_gene: TRBJ2-3
v_gene: TRBV6-2/TRBV6-3
d_gene: TRBD2
abundance: many
CDR3nt: TGTGCCAGCAGCGCTCCAGCGCAAGCGGGGCGCCGGGGCACAGATACGCAGTATTTT
CDR3aa: CASSAPAQAGRRGTDTQYF

j_gene: TRBJ1-5
v_gene: TRBV20-1
d_gene: TRBD1
abundance: few
CDR3nt: TGCAGTGCGTGGGACAGGGCAATAATCAGCCCCCAGCATTTT
CDR3aa: CSAWDRAIISPQHF

j_gene: TRBJ2-7
v_gene: TRBV7-2
d_gene: -
abundance: -
CDR3nt: TGTGCCAGCAGCTTAGGCGGCCTAAGGGGCCCCTACGAGCAGTACTTC
CDR3aa: CASSLGGLRGPYEQYF

j_gene: TRBJ2-1
v_gene: TRBV3-1
d_gene: -
abundance: many
CDR3nt: TGTGCCAGCAGCCAAGATTTCCTAGCCGGCTACAATGAGCAGTTCTTC
CDR3aa: CASSQDFLAGYNEQFF

j_gene: TRBJ2-3
v_gene: TRBV5-1
d_gene: TRBD1
abundance: many
CDR3nt: TGCGCCAGCAGCCTACCTATAGGACAGGGGGCTACAGATACGCAGTATTTT
CDR3aa: CASSLPIGQGATDTQYF

j_gene: TRBJ2-1
v_gene: TRBV7-2
d_gene: -
abundance: many
CDR3nt: TGTGCCAGCAGCAAACTCGAGGGCAGTGAGCAGTTCTTC
CDR3aa: CASSKLEGSEQFF

j_gene: TRBJ2-3
v_gene: TRBV20-1
d_gene: -
abundance: many
CDR3nt: TGCAGTGCTCGACTCTATCAGGGTGGGACAGATACGCAGTATTTT
CDR3aa: CSARLYQGGTDTQYF

j_gene: TRBJ2-3
v_gene: TRBV18
d_gene: -
abundance: -
CDR3nt: TGTGCCAGCTCGCCTACGGCACAGGGAATTCAAGATACGCAGTATTTT
CDR3aa: CASSPTAQGIQDTQYF

j_gene: TRBJ2-5
v_gene: TRBV27
d_gene: TRBD1
abundance: many
CDR3nt: TGTGCCAGCAGTTCCCCGAACAGGGGTCAAGAGACCCAGTACTTC
CDR3aa: CASSSPNRGQETQYF

j_gene: TRBJ2-3
v_gene: TRBV3-1
d_gene: -
abundance: few
CDR3nt: TGTGCCAGCAGCCAACGTGGGACCTCTACCACAGATACGCAGTATTTT
CDR3aa: CASSQRGTSTTDTQYF

j_gene: TRBJ2-2
v_gene: TRBV7-2
d_gene: -
abundance: many
CDR3nt: TGTGCCAGCAGCTTAGCAGGGAACACCGGGGAGCTGTTTTTT
CDR3aa: CASSLAGNTGELFF

j_gene: TRBJ1-1
v_gene: TRBV3-1
d_gene: -
abundance: -
CDR3nt: TGTGCCAGCGGCCCCGTCGGACTCCCAGAAGCTTTCTTT
CDR3aa: CASGPVGLPEAFF

j_gene: TRBJ2-1
v_gene: TRBV28
d_gene: TRBD1
abundance: many
CDR3nt: TGTGCCAGCAGTTTCAGCCAGGGGGCTACCAACTCCTACAATGAGCAGTTCTTC
CDR3aa: CASSFSQGATNSYNEQFF